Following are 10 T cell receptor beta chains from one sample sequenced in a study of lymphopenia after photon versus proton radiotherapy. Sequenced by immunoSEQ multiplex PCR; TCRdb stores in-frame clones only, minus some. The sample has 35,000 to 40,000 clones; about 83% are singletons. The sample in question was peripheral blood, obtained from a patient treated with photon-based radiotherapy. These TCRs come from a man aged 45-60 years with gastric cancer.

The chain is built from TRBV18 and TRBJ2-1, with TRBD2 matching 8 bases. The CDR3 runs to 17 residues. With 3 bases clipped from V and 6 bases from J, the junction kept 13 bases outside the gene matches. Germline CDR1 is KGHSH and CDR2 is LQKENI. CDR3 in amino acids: CASSPGLVLGGFNEQFF. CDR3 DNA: TGTGCCAGCTCACCGGGACTAGTATTAGGGGGTTTCAATGAGCAGTTCTTC.

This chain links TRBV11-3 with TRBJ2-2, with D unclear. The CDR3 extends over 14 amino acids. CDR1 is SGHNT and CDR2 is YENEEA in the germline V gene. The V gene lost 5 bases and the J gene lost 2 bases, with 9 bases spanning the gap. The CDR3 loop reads CASSLTTNTGELFF. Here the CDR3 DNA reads TGTGCCAGCAGCCTGACAACTAACACCGGGGAGCTGTTTTTT.

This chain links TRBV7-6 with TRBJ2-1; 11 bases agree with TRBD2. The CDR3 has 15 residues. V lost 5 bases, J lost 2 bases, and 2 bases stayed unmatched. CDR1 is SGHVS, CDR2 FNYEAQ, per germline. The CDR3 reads CASSLSGRAYNEQFF. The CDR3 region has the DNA TGTGCCAGCAGCCTTAGCGGGAGGGCCTACAATGAGCAGTTCTTC.

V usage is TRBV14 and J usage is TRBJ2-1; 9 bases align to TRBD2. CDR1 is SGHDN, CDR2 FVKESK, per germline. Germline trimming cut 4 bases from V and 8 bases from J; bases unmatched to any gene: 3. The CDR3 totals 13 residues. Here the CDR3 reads CASSRLAGDEQFF. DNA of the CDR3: TGTGCCAGCAGCCGATTAGCGGGAGATGAGCAGTTCTTC.

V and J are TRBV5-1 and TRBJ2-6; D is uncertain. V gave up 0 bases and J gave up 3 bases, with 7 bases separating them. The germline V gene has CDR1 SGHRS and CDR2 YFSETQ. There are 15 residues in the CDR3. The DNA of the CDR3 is TGCGCCAGCAGCTTGGTGGGTGGTGGGGCCAACGTCCTGACTTTC. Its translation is CASSLVGGGANVLTF.

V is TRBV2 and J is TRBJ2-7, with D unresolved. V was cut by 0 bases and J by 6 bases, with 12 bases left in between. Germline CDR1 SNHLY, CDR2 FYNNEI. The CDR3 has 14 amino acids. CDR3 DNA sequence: TGTGCCAGCAGTGAAGCCAGATCCAGTACCGAGCAGTACTTC. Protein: CASSEARSSTEQYF.

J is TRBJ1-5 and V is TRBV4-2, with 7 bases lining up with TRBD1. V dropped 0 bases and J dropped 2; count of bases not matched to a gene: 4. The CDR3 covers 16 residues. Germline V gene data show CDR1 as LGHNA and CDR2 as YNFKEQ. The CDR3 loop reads CASSQDWDSRNQPQHF. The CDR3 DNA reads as TGTGCCAGCAGCCAAGATTGGGACAGCCGCAATCAGCCCCAGCATTTT.

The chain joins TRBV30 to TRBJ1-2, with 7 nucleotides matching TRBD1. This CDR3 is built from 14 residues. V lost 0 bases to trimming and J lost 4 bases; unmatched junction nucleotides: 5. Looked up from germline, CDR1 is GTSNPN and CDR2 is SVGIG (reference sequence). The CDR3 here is CAWSVSGGAYGYTF. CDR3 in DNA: TGTGCCTGGAGTGTATCAGGGGGAGCCTATGGCTACACCTTC.

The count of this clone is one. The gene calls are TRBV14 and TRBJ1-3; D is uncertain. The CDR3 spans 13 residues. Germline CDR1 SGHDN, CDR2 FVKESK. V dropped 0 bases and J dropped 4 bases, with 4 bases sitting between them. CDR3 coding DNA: TGTGCCAGCAGCCAAGATCGCGGAAACACCATATATTTT. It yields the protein CASSQDRGNTIYF.

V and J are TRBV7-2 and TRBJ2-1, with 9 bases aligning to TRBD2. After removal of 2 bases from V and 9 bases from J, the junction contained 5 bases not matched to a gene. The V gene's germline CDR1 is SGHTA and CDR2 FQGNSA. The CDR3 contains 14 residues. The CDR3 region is CASSLTLAGIEQFF. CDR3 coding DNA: TGTGCCAGCAGCTTAACACTAGCGGGTATTGAGCAGTTCTTC.